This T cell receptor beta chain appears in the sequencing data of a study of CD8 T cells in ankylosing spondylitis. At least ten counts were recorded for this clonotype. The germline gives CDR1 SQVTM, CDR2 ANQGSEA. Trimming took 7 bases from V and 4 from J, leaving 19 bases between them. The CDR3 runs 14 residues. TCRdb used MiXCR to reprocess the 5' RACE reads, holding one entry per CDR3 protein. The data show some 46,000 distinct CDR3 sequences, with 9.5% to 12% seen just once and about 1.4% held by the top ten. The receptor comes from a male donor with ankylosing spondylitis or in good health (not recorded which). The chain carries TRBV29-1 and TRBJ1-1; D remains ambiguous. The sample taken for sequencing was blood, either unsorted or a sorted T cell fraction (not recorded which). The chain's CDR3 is CSAPAGGLGTEAFF. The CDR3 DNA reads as TGCAGCGCCCCAGCGGGAGGATTGGGCACTGAAGCTTTCTTT. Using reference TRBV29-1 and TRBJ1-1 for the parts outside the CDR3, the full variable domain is SAVISQKPSRDICQRGTSLTIQCQVDSQVTMMFWYRQQPGQSLTLIATANQGSEATYESGFVIDKFPISRPNLTFSTLTVSNMSPEDSSIYLCSAPAGGLGTEAFFGQGTRLTVV.